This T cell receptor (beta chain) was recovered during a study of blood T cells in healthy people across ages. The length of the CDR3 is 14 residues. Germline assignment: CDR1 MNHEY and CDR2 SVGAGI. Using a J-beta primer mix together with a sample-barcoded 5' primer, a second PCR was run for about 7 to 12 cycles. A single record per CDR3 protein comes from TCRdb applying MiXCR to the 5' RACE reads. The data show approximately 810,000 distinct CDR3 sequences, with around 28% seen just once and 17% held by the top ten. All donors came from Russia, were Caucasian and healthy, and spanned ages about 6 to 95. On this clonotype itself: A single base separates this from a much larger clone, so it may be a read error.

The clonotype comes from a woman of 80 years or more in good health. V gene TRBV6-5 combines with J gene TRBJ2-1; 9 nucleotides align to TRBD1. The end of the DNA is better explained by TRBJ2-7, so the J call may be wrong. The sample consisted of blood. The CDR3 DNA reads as TGTGCCAGCAGAACAGGGGGCCCTTACAATGAGCAGTACTTC. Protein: CASRTGGPYNEQYF.